The 9 T cell receptor beta chains reported below all come from one sample, sequenced in a study of T cell responses to AZD1222 COVID-19 vaccine. Assay used: immunoSEQ multiplex PCR; TCRdb lists only in-frame clones, some missing. The sample contains about 140,000 clones, more than 80% of which appear only once. The source was peripheral blood, collected on day 0 of AZD1222 vaccination. The receptors originated from an adult in good health.

V gene TRBV7-8 combines with J gene TRBJ1-4; D unclear. Germline V gene lookup returns CDR1 SGHVS and CDR2 FQNEAQ. The CDR3 length is 15 residues. Trimming took 5 bases from V and 6 from J, leaving 16 bases between them. This CDR3 reads CASSPHRVRDEKLFF. The DNA for the CDR3 is TGTGCCAGCAGCCCACACCGGGTCCGCGATGAAAAACTGTTTTTT.

This chain uses TRBV19 with TRBJ1-2; D remains unclear. The V and J ends lost 6 bases and 1 base respectively, with 18 bases between them. This CDR3 is 16 amino acids long. Per the germline V gene, CDR1 is LNHDA and CDR2 is SQIVND (reference sequence). Here the CDR3 DNA reads TGTGCCAGTAGCACTCAAACGGGGATACTTAACTATGGCTACACCTTC. It is translated as CASSTQTGILNYGYTF.

The CDR3 loop reads CASSSGPASSTDTQYF. Here the CDR3 DNA reads TGTGCCAGCAGCTCAGGGCCCGCGAGTAGCACAGATACGCAGTATTTT. The rearrangement joins TRBV7-9 to TRBJ2-3, with D tentatively TRBD1 (5 bases). The germline V gene encodes CDR1 SEHNR and CDR2 FQNEAQ (reference sequence). There are 16 residues in the CDR3. V lost 4 bases to trimming and J lost 0 bases, with 14 bases between them.

The V call is TRBV19, the J call TRBJ2-7, with TRBD1 matching over 10 bases. Germline trimming cut 6 bases from V and 4 bases from J; bases unmatched to any gene: 3. CDR1 and CDR2 (germline): LNHDA, SQIVND (reference sequence). The CDR3 is made up of 13 amino acids. CDR3 residues: CASRRTGGYEQYF. The CDR3 DNA follows: TGTGCCAGTAGGCGGACAGGGGGATACGAGCAGTACTTC.

V gene TRBV2 combines with J gene TRBJ1-5; D ambiguous. The V gene lost 4 bases and the J gene lost 0 bases, with 7 bases spanning the gap. CDR3 size: 14 residues. Germline V gives CDR1 SNHLY, CDR2 FYNNEI. CDR3 coding DNA: TGTGCCAGCAGTGCGGGGTTTAGCAATCAGCCCCAGCATTTT. This gives the protein CASSAGFSNQPQHF.

This clone was seen only once. The chain combines TRBV9 with TRBJ2-1; D possibly matches TRBD1 or TRBD2 (5 bases each). CDR1 is SGDLS, CDR2 YYNGEE, per germline. The V end was cut by 0 bases, the J end by 0 bases, with 10 bases between. There are 16 residues in the CDR3. For the CDR3, the DNA is TGTGCCAGCAGCGTAGCTTGGGGGACCTCCTACAATGAGCAGTTCTTC. This gives the protein CASSVAWGTSYNEQFF.

This sequence joins TRBV19 and TRBJ1-5; 7 bases align to TRBD1. The junction had 5 bases not matched to a gene; V was cut back by 7 bases and J by 5 bases. The length of the CDR3 is 13 residues. CDR1 and CDR2 from the germline V gene are LNHDA and SQIVND (reference sequence). The CDR3 DNA is TGTGCCAGTACGGGACAGACCTATCAGCCCCAGCATTTT. Encoded protein: CASTGQTYQPQHF. The full variable domain, rest sourced from reference TRBV19 and TRBJ1-5, is DGGITQSPKYLFRKEGQNVTLSCEQNLNHDAMYWYRQDPGQGLRLIYYSQIVNDFQKGDIAEGYSVSREKKESFPLTVTSAQKNPTAFYLCASTGQTYQPQHFGDGTRLSIL.

This clone has only one observation. The chain is built from TRBV2 and TRBJ1-1; TRBD1 aligns across 9 bases. The CDR3 runs to 18 residues. Germline CDR1 reads SNHLY; CDR2 reads FYNNEI. The trim removed 7 bases at V and 4 bases at J, leaving 19 bases unmatched. The DNA for the CDR3 is TGTGCCAGCACCCGTGAAATAGGGACAGGGATCTTGGGCACTGAAGCTTTCTTT. Encoded protein: CASTREIGTGILGTEAFF.

The chain links TRBV29-1 to TRBJ2-1; 8 nucleotides line up with TRBD1. Losses at the gene ends were 5 bases for V and 3 bases for J; bases not matched to a gene: 6. The CDR3 extends over 14 amino acids. Germline assignment: CDR1 SQVTM and CDR2 ANQGSEA. The CDR3, as DNA: TGCAGCGTTCCCAGGGGGCATGGCTACAATGAGCAGTTCTTC. Translating gives CSVPRGHGYNEQFF.